This T cell receptor beta chain was recovered during a study of naive and memory T cell subsets. Ten or more counts support this clonotype. Its antigen remains unidentified. The junction had 20 bases not matched to a gene; V was cut back by 2 bases and J by 10 bases. There are 19 residues in the CDR3. Germline V CDR1 and CDR2: DFQATT, SNEGSKA (reference sequence). Amplification of ligated cDNA took four PCR rounds with SP2 and nested alpha and beta constant primers. Alpha and beta constant region primers primed reverse transcription for blood and skin samples. Via MiXCR, TCRdb re-called the 5' RACE reads, giving one row per CDR3 protein. This repertoire shows about 56,000 distinct CDR3 sequences, 6% to 8% found once; its top ten account for nearly 10%. Study-wide results and caveats: TCR transcript changes with activation or differentiation may affect this RNA method.

TCR cDNA received a 3' ligated oligonucleotide that carried a UMI. Whole-blood samples were roughly 2.3 ml of peripheral blood from healthy adult volunteers. Cells were not sorted; total RNA input targeted about 1 to 1000 ng. This sequence originates from a female donor in good health. V gene TRBV20-1 combines with J gene TRBJ1-6, with TRBD1 matching over 10 bases. The CDR3 protein is CSARPPGTGESWRSSPLHF. CDR3 bases: TGCAGTGCTAGACCTCCCGGGACAGGGGAGTCTTGGCGGAGCTCACCCCTCCACTTT.